This T cell receptor beta chain was captured in a study of T cells in Graves' hyperthyroidism and ophthalmopathy. From germline, CDR1 is MDHEN and CDR2 SYDVKM. The CDR3 length is 14 residues. Trimming removed 2 bases from V and 3 bases from J, with 11 bases in between. TCR beta CDR3 region amplification was performed from RNA transcripts. The HTBI primer set was used in a first-round RT-PCR of the TCR CDR3. MiXCR, applied by TCRdb to the multiplex PCR reads, yields one record per CDR3 protein. The profile shows about 570,000 distinct CDR3 sequences, approximately 44% of them singletons. The chain carries TRBV28 and TRBJ2-7; D is possibly TRBD1 (6 bases). The sample comprised peripheral blood or thyroid tissue (not recorded which). This sequence originates from an adult woman with Graves' disease, either hyperthyroidism or ophthalmopathy (not recorded which). The chain's CDR3 is CASSLRNRDYEQYF. DNA of the CDR3: TGTGCCAGCAGTTTAAGAAACAGGGACTACGAGCAGTACTTC.